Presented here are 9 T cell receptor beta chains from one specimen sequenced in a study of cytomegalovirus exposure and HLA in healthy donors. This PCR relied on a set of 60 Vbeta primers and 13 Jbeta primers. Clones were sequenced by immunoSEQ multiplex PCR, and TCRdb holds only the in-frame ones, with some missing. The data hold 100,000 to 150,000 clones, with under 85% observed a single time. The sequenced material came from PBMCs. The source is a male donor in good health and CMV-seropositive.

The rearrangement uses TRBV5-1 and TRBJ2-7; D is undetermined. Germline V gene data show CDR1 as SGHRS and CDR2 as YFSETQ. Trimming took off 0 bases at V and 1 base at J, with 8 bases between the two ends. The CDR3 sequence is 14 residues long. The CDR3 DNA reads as TGCGCCAGCAGCTTGGTCGGAGATTCCTACGAGCAGTACTTC. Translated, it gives CASSLVGDSYEQYF. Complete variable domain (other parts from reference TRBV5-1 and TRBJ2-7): KAGVTQTPRYLIKTRGQQVTLSCSPISGHRSVSWYQQTPGQGLQFLFEYFSETQRNKGNFPGRFSGRQFSNSRSEMNVSTLELGDSALYLCASSLVGDSYEQYFGPGTRLTVT.

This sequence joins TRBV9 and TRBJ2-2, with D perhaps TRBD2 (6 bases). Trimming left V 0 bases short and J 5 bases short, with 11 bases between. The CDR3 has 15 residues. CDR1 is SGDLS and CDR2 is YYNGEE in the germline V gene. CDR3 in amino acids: CASSVGGLSTGELFF. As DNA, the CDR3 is TGTGCCAGCAGCGTAGGGGGACTCTCTACCGGGGAGCTGTTTTTT.

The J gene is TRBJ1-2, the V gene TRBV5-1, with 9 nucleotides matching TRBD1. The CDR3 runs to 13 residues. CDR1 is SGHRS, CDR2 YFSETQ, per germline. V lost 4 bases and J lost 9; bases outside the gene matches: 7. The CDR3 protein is CASSPGTGRSYTF. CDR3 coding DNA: TGCGCCAGCAGCCCCGGGACAGGGAGGAGCTACACCTTC.

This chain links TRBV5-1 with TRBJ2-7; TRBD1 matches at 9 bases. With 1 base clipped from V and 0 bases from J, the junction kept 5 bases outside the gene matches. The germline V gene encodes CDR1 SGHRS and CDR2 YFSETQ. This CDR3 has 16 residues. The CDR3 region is CASSLTSTGGSYEQYF. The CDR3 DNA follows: TGCGCCAGCAGCTTGACCTCGACAGGGGGCTCCTACGAGCAGTACTTC.

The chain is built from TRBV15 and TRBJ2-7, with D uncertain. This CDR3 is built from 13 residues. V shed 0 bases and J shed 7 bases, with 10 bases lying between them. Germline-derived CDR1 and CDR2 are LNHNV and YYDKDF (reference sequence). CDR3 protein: CATSRDWSPEQYF. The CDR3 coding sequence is TGTGCCACCAGCAGAGATTGGAGTCCGGAGCAGTACTTC.

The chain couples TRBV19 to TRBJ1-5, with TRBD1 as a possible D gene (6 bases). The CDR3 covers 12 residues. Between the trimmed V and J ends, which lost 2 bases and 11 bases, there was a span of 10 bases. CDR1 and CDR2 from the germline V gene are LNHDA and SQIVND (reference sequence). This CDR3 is CASSITAGAQHF. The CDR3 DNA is TGTGCCAGTAGTATAACGGCAGGGGCCCAGCATTTT.

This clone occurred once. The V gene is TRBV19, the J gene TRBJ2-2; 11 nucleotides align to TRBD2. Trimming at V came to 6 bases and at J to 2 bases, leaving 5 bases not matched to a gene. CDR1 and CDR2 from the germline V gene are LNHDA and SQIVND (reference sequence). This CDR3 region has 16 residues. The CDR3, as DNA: TGTGCCAGTAGGAGTAGCGGGAGGGCCAACACCGGGGAGCTGTTTTTT. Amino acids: CASRSSGRANTGELFF.

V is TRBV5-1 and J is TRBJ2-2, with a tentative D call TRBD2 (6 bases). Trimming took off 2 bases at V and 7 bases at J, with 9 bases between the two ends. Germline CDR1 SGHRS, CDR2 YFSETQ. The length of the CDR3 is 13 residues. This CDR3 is CASSFGGVGELFF. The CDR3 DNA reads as TGCGCCAGCAGCTTTGGAGGGGTCGGGGAGCTGTTTTTT.

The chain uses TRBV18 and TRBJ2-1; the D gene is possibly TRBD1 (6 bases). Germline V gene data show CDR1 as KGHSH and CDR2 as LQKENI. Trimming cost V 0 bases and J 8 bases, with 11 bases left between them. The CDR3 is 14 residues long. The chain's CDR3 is CASSPPSRGDEQFF. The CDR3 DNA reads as TGTGCCAGCTCACCACCCAGCAGGGGCGATGAGCAGTTCTTC.